This TCR beta chain was identified during a study of T cells after yellow fever vaccination (dated by TCRdb to 2018 to 2020). Study-level background: The SMART-Seq v4 Ultra Low Input RNA kit was used to prepare libraries from fractions with low cell numbers. To follow T-cell clones before and after primary and booster YFV17D yellow fever vaccination, bulk TCR alpha and beta repertoires were sequenced over time. The cohort comprised two healthy male donors, one aged 18 to 29 and one aged 30 to 40 years. Blood samples were taken at several timepoints before and after primary and secondary immunization, and bulk PBMC replicates and cell subsets were isolated.

The research as a whole found: A small share of clonotypes was detected in both CD4 and CD8 compartments, with the overlap likely arising from convergent recombination. Because abundant contaminating clonotypes from the bulk population could be contained in FACS-sorted repertoires, computational filtering was required. Only a couple of donors were included in the study, so the extent to which the findings can be generalized is limited. The secondary T-cell response was weaker than the primary response but faster, peaking on day 5 instead of day 15. Most clones expanded after primary vaccination (around 96% of CD4 and 70% to 90% of CD8) were re-detected after the booster, suggesting that broad memory maintenance occurred.

Notes on this clonotype: There is no known antigen for this receptor. Per-base quality was not reported, and no clone a single base away is much larger than it.

Interpreted using the paper, the treatment or condition label stands for: live attenuated yellow fever vaccine strain. At each blood-draw timepoint, two biological replicates of bulk PBMCs were obtained. A standard Ficoll-Paque protocol was used to isolate PBMCs from peripheral blood. RNA was extracted with TriZol from bulk PBMCs, CD4 and CD8 fractions, and dextramer-positive and dextramer-negative fractions. The CDR3 spans 16 residues, from the cysteine through the phenylalanine. Only CDR3 DNA is held: 48 bases, read in frame from base 1. In the germline V gene, CDR1 corresponds to SGDLS and CDR2 to YYNGEE. Trimming costs V 4 bases and J 0 bases, and their ends lie 14 bases apart. TCR cDNA was synthesized by 5'RACE template switching, through which a universal primer site and unique molecular identifiers were introduced. Priming of cDNA synthesis was performed from both the TCR alpha and TCR beta constant segments. Libraries were amplified in two PCR steps, with sample barcodes and sequencing adapters added in the second step. Sequencing of libraries was performed on Illumina HiSeq 2500 (2x100 bp) or NovaSeq (2x150 bp). Per the original workflow: Demultiplexing of reads and collapsing into UMI consensus sequences were performed with MIGEC, and V(D)J alignment was carried out with MiXCR. Using edgeR on replicate PBMC samples, clonotypes were called vaccine-responding if FDR was below 0.01 and the log2 fold change was above 5 up to day 15. CD4 or CD8 identity was assigned to each bulk clonotype according to whether the clonotype was present at higher abundance in the sequenced CD4 repertoire or the sequenced CD8 repertoire. TCRdb's own reprocessing of the public reads used fastp at Q25 and MiXCR and kept productive beta chains. Entries that share a CDR3 protein sequence are merged under the most common genes and DNA. For this entry, the V and J calls and clone size follow TCRdb and not the study's own pipeline. Within this sample are about 340,000 distinct CDR3 sequences, with 8.7% of them counted one time only. Roughly 18% of the sample goes to the ten largest clones.

The clonotype originates from a man between 18 and 35 years old who received the YFV17D yellow fever vaccine. This sample comprised PBMCs, obtained on the day of the first yellow fever vaccination. The V and J segments used are TRBV9 and TRBJ1-3; too little of a D gene remains to name it. The sequenced DNA is TGTGCCAGCAGCCAATTCTTGACGGTCTCTGGAAACACCATATATTTT. The resulting protein is CASSQFLTVSGNTIYF.